This is a list of T cell receptor beta chains from one sample in a study of T cell responses to AZD1222 COVID-19 vaccine. Clones were sequenced by immunoSEQ multiplex PCR, and TCRdb holds only the in-frame ones, with some missing. The sample includes 150,000 to 200,000 clones, about 90% of them seen just once. Specimen: peripheral blood, collected on day 0 of AZD1222 vaccination. These TCRs come from an adult in good health. Both conserved end residues are part of each CDR3. D genes are given only for firm matches. Only some rows state a clone size, as once, few, many or a class for expanded clones.

TRBD1 | TRBJ1-2 | TRBV5-4 | once | CASSLEDRAGSGYTF | TGTGCCAGCAGCTTGGAGGACAGGGCGGGGAGTGGCTACACCTTC
NA | TRBJ1-1 | TRBV5-1 | NA | CASSFSGDGYTEAFF | TGCGCCAGCAGCTTCTCCGGGGACGGTTACACTGAAGCTTTCTTT
NA | TRBJ1-3 | TRBV5-1 | NA | CASKGHSSGNTIYF | TGCGCCAGCAAGGGACATTCCTCTGGAAACACCATATATTTT
NA | TRBJ1-6 | TRBV6-5 | once | CATGGESYNSPLHF | TGTGCCACGGGGGGAGAATCCTATAATTCACCCCTCCACTTT
TRBD1 | TRBJ1-5 | TRBV5-1 | NA | CASSLGTGGNQPQHF | TGCGCCAGCAGCTTGGGAACAGGGGGCAATCAGCCCCAGCATTTT
NA | TRBJ1-3 | TRBV9 | NA | CASSVGGGNTIYF | TGTGCCAGCAGCGTAGGTGGGGGGAACACCATATATTTT
TRBD1 | TRBJ1-4 | TRBV5-5 | NA | CASSFGQGALDEKLFF | TGTGCCAGCAGCTTCGGACAGGGGGCCCTTGATGAAAAACTGTTTTTT
TRBD1 | TRBJ1-2 | TRBV29-1 | NA | CSGGRTGGPGYTF | TGCAGCGGTGGTAGGACAGGGGGTCCTGGCTACACCTTC
TRBD2 | TRBJ2-3 | TRBV19 | NA | CASSIGKAGADTQYF | TGTGCCAGTAGTATCGGTAAGGCGGGAGCAGATACGCAGTATTTT
NA | TRBJ1-5 | TRBV9 | NA | CASSVGSSNQPQHF | TGTGCCAGCAGCGTAGGCAGTAGCAATCAGCCCCAGCATTTT
TRBD1 | TRBJ1-5 | TRBV9 | NA | CASSVGQGYQPQHF | TGTGCCAGCAGCGTTGGACAGGGTTATCAGCCCCAGCATTTT
TRBD1 | TRBJ1-3 | TRBV5-5 | NA | CASSTRGLGNTIYF | TGTGCCAGCAGCACCAGGGGGCTTGGAAACACCATATATTTT
TRBD1 | TRBJ1-2 | TRBV19 | NA | CASSTQGQGLAGYTF | TGTGCCAGTAGCACACAGGGACAGGGGCTCGCTGGCTACACCTTC
TRBD1 | TRBJ2-5 | TRBV6-5 | NA | CARRPTDRGRETQYF | TGTGCTCGTCGCCCGACGGACAGGGGGCGAGAGACCCAGTACTTC